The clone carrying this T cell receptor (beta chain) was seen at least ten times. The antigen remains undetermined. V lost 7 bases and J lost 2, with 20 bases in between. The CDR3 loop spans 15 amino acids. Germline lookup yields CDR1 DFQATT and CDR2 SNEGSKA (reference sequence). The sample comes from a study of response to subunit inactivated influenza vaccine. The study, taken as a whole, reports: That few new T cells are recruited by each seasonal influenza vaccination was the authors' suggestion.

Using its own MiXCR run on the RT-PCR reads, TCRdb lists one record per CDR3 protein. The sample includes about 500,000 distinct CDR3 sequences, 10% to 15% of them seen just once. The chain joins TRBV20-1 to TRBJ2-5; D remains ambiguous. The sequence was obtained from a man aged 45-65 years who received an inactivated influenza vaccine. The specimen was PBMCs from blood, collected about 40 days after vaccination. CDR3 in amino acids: CSVPPGYGVQETQYF. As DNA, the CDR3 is TGCAGTGTACCCCCCGGATACGGCGTTCAAGAGACCCAGTACTTC.